This passage covers 21 T cell receptor beta chains from one sample sequenced in a study of T-cell memory formation after mild COVID-19 listed by TCRdb under 2021. Library generation was performed with 5' RACE. The reads were generated on an Illumina NovaSeq 6000. TCRdb took the public reads, trimmed them with fastp at Q25, ran MiXCR for clone calling and kept in-frame beta chains. Rows merge per CDR3 protein into single entries with the most common DNA and genes. The sample table contains 200,000 to 250,000 distinct CDR3 sequences; only one count was recorded for roughly a tenth of them. Under 3.5% of the sample is in the top ten clones. Source material: PBMCs or a T cell subset sorted from them (not recorded which). The source of these receptors is a man aged 18 to 35 who had mild COVID-19 (a few samples of this study predate the infection). The sample titles of this study are shuffled in the database, so cell type and time point are left out; the donor was told from shared clones.

This chain uses TRBV15 with TRBJ1-6, with a weak D call TRBD1 (5 bases). The germline V gene has CDR1 LNHNV and CDR2 YYDKDF (reference sequence). The CDR3 covers 15 residues. Trimming removed 1 base at V and 7 bases at J, with 11 bases between. CDR3: CATSRVAGLNSPLHF. The CDR3 DNA reads as TGTGCCACCAGCAGAGTAGCAGGGCTAAATTCACCCCTCCACTTT. Complete variable domain (other parts from reference TRBV15 and TRBJ1-6): DAMVIQNPRYQVTQFGKPVTLSCSQTLNHNVMYWYQQKSSQAPKLLFHYYDKDFNNEADTPDNFQSRRPNTSFCFLDIRSPGLGDTAMYLCATSRVAGLNSPLHFGNGTRLTVT.

The chain is built from TRBV7-2 and TRBJ1-4; maybe TRBD1 (5 bases). Germline CDR1 is SGHTA and CDR2 is FQGNSA. Trimming shortened V by 1 base and J by 7 bases, and 13 bases separated the two germline ends. This CDR3 contains 15 residues. CDR3 sequence (DNA): TGTGCCAGCAGCTTAGGGGGGAACGTGGGTGAAAAACTGTTTTTT. Its translation is CASSLGGNVGEKLFF.

This clonotype appeared a few times. The chain recombines TRBV5-6 with TRBJ2-1, with TRBD2 as a possible D gene (5 bases). V shed 4 bases and J shed 8 bases, with 10 bases lying between them. The germline gives CDR1 SGHDT, CDR2 YYEEEE. The CDR3 consists of 12 residues. CDR3 in amino acids: CASSPTGDEQFF. The CDR3 nucleotides are TGTGCCAGCAGCCCGACCGGGGATGAGCAGTTCTTC.

Only a few counts were recorded for this clonotype. This chain connects TRBV6-1 to TRBJ1-3; 8 bases are a match to TRBD1. With V trimmed by 11 bases and J by 4 bases, 16 bases remained unmatched. Germline CDR1 reads MNHNS; CDR2 reads SASEGT. The CDR3 sequence is 16 residues long. CDR3 in DNA: TGTGCCGCGTCGCTTACGACAGGGGCGGCAGGAAACACCATATATTTT. Protein product: CAASLTTGAAGNTIYF.

The V call is TRBV20-1, the J call TRBJ2-1; 9 positions match TRBD2. V lost 5 bases to trimming and J lost 5 bases; unmatched junction nucleotides: 4. Germline CDR1 is DFQATT and CDR2 is SNEGSKA (reference sequence). The CDR3 covers 13 residues. CDR3 in amino acids: CSARSGGHNEQFF. The CDR3 DNA reads as TGCAGTGCTCGTAGCGGGGGACACAATGAGCAGTTCTTC.

The chain is built from TRBV4-2 and TRBJ2-5; D unclear. The CDR3 extends over 15 amino acids. V dropped 0 bases and J dropped 5 bases, with 13 bases sitting between them. The germline gives CDR1 LGHNA, CDR2 YNFKEQ. As DNA, the CDR3 is TGTGCCAGCAGCCAAGAAAGCAGGCTTTGGGAGACCCAGTACTTC. It encodes CASSQESRLWETQYF.

The rearrangement uses TRBV5-1 and TRBJ2-1, with TRBD2 matching over 14 bases. CDR1 is SGHRS and CDR2 is YFSETQ in the germline V gene. This CDR3 has 15 residues. The J segment lost 6 bases and the V segment lost 4 bases, leaving 3 bases of the junction unmatched. The CDR3 DNA follows: TGCGCCAGCAGCGAGACTAGCGGGGGGGCCAATGAGCAGTTCTTC. Protein: CASSETSGGANEQFF.

CDR3 sequence: CASSLMLGDTEAFF. The CDR3 DNA sequence: TGCGCCAGCAGCCTGATGCTGGGGGACACTGAAGCTTTCTTT. The chain joins TRBV5-1 to TRBJ1-1; D is possibly TRBD1 (5 bases). From germline, CDR1 is SGHRS and CDR2 YFSETQ. The CDR3 is 14 residues long. The V end lost 4 bases, the J end lost 3 bases, and 13 bases lay between the germline ends.

The chain recombines TRBV4-1 with TRBJ2-1; 8 nucleotides line up with TRBD1. V shed 0 bases, J shed 7 bases, and the junction held 8 bases outside the gene matches. Germline V gene lookup returns CDR1 MGHRA and CDR2 YSYEKL. The CDR3 is made up of 16 amino acids. In nucleotides, the CDR3 is TGCGCCAGCAGCCAAGAAGGGTCCAGGGGGCATAATGAGCAGTTCTTC. Translated: CASSQEGSRGHNEQFF.

J is TRBJ2-7 and V is TRBV5-1; D is unclear. The germline CDR1 and CDR2 sequences are SGHRS and YFSETQ. This CDR3 is built from 15 residues. V was trimmed by 0 bases and J by 2 bases, leaving 12 bases between them. The CDR3 sequence: CASSLALSATYEQYF. Here the CDR3 DNA reads TGCGCCAGCAGCTTGGCCTTGAGTGCCACCTACGAGCAGTACTTC.

V gene TRBV24-1 combines with J gene TRBJ2-3, with a weak D call TRBD1 (5 bases). V was trimmed by 5 bases and J by 2 bases, leaving 10 bases between them. The germline V gene encodes CDR1 KGHDR and CDR2 SFDVKD. The CDR3 loop spans 14 amino acids. The CDR3 nucleotides read TGTGCCACCAGTGGGGCAGGGTCCACAGATACGCAGTATTTT. Amino acid sequence: CATSGAGSTDTQYF.

The V call is TRBV20-1, the J call TRBJ2-3, with D unclear. The length of the CDR3 is 13 residues. V was cut by 0 bases and J by 8 bases, with 12 bases left in between. Germline loops: CDR1 DFQATT, CDR2 SNEGSKA (reference sequence). CDR3 nucleotide sequence: TGCAGTGCTAGAGATATATTGGCGGCTACGCAGTATTTT. Encoded protein: CSARDILAATQYF.

This rearrangement joins TRBV6-2 or TRBV6-3 to TRBJ2-5, with 8 positions matching TRBD1. Germline CDR1 MNHEY, CDR2 SVGEGT. J lost 4 bases, V lost 5 bases, and 6 bases had no gene match. The CDR3 totals 14 residues. For the CDR3, the DNA is TGTGCCAGCAGTCCTAGACAGGGGAGAGAGACCCAGTACTTC. This encodes CASSPRQGRETQYF.

CDR3 DNA sequence: TGTGCCAGTAGTAGGGCCAGGAACACTGAAGCTTTCTTT. Translation gives CASSRARNTEAFF. The V call is TRBV19, the J call TRBJ1-1; D uncertain. Germline V gene lookup returns CDR1 LNHDA and CDR2 SQIVND (reference sequence). CDR3 size: 13 residues. V lost 4 bases and J 1 base, leaving 7 bases between the germline ends.

This clonotype was seen more than once but under ten times. The gene calls are TRBV7-2 and TRBJ2-6, with D uncertain. Germline CDR1 and CDR2: SGHTA and FQGNSA. The CDR3 consists of 14 residues. The V end lost 5 bases, the J end lost 3 bases, and 8 bases lay between the germline ends. In DNA form, the CDR3 reads TGTGCCAGCAGCGCGGCCTATGGGGCCAACGTCCTGACTTTC. This translates into CASSAAYGANVLTF.

The chain is built from TRBV6-6 and TRBJ1-1; D is unresolved. The V gene's germline CDR1 is MNHNY and CDR2 SVGAGI (reference sequence). V lost 2 bases and J lost 1, with 11 bases in between. The CDR3 totals 15 residues. The CDR3 DNA sequence: TGTGCCAGCAGTTACCCCCTTCAAGCGAACACTGAAGCTTTCTTT. Residues: CASSYPLQANTEAFF.

There are a few counts of this clonotype. The J gene is TRBJ2-4, the V gene TRBV5-4; 8 nucleotides align to TRBD2. V was clipped by 0 bases and J by 1 base; unmatched bases: 3. The CDR3 runs to 16 residues. Germline loops: CDR1 SGHNT, CDR2 YYREEE (reference sequence). The chain's CDR3 is CASSLVSGGAKNIQYF. Written as DNA, the CDR3 is TGTGCCAGCAGCTTGGTATCGGGGGGGGCCAAAAACATTCAGTACTTC. Combining the CDR3 with reference TRBV5-4 and TRBJ2-4 gives the whole variable domain ETGVTQSPTHLIKTRGQQVTLRCSSQSGHNTVSWYQQALGQGPQFIFQYYREEENGRGNFPPRFSGLQFPNYSSELNVNALELDDSALYLCASSLVSGGAKNIQYFGAGTRLSVL.

This sequence joins TRBV19 and TRBJ2-1; D call uncertain. The length of the CDR3 is 14 residues. Deletions cut 1 base from V and 2 bases from J, with 6 bases between. Looked up from germline, CDR1 is LNHDA and CDR2 is SQIVND (reference sequence). The CDR3 DNA follows: TGTGCCAGTAGTATAGCGGGTACCTACAATGAGCAGTTCTTC. Protein: CASSIAGTYNEQFF.

This clonotype occurred a few times. This chain connects TRBV25-1 to TRBJ2-5; 7 nucleotides agree with TRBD2. CDR1 MGHDK and CDR2 SYGVNS come from the germline V gene. This CDR3 has 17 amino acids. V lost 1 base and J lost 3; bases outside the gene matches: 11. CDR3 amino acids: CASSEWLASGGKETQYF. CDR3 sequence (DNA): TGTGCCAGCAGTGAATGGTTGGCTAGCGGCGGTAAAGAGACCCAGTACTTC.

This clonotype has only a few counts. The chain has TRBV7-3 and TRBJ1-1; the D is unclear. Germline assignment: CDR1 SGHTA and CDR2 FQGTGA. V lost 1 base and J lost 5, with 8 bases in between. This CDR3 is 13 amino acids long. The CDR3 DNA sequence: TGTGCCAGCAGCTTAAGACAATTGACTGAAGCTTTCTTT. Protein: CASSLRQLTEAFF.

This clonotype is labeled medium-sized. The rearrangement joins TRBV7-9 to TRBJ2-1; D possibly corresponds to TRBD2 (5 bases). The CDR3 consists of 16 residues. The V end lost 6 bases, the J end lost 0 bases, and 15 bases lay between the germline ends. The germline V gene has CDR1 SEHNR and CDR2 FQNEAQ (reference sequence). CDR3 region: CASRAYGDPSYNEQFF. The DNA for the CDR3 is TGTGCCAGCAGGGCCTACGGGGATCCCTCCTACAATGAGCAGTTCTTC.